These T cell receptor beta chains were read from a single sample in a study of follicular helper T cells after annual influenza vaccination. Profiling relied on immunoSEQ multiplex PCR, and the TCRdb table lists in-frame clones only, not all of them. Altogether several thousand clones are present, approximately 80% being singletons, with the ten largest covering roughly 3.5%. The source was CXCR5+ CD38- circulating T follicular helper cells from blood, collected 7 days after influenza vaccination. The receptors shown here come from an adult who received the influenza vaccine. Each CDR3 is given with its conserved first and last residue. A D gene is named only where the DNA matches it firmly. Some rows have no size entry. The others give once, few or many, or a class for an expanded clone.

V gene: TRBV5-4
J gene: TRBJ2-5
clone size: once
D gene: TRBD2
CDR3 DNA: TGTGCCAGCAGCTTAGGGGCGGGGGGGAGGCAAGAGACCCAGTACTTC
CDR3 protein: CASSLGAGGRQETQYF

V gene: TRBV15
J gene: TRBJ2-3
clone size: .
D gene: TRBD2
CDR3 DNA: TGTGCCACCAGAAAAGGCGGACTAGCCACAGATACGCAGTATTTT
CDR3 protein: CATRKGGLATDTQYF

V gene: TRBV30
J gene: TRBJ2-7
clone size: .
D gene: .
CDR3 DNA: TGTGCCTGGAGTGTAGGGGACTACGAGCAGTACTTC
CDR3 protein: CAWSVGDYEQYF

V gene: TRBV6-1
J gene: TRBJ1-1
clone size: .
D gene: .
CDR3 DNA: TGTGCCAGCATGCGGGAGAACACTGAAGCTTTCTTT
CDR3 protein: CASMRENTEAFF

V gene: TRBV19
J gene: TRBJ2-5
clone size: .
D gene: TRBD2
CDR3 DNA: TGTGCCAGTAGTTCCGGGACCACGGGGGGGACCCAGTACTTC
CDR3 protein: CASSSGTTGGTQYF

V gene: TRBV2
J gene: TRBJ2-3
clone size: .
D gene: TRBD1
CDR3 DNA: TGTGCCAGCAGTGATCCGAGGACAGGGAGGGATACGCAGTATTTT
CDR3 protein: CASSDPRTGRDTQYF

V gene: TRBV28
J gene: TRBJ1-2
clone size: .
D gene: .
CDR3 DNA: TGTGCCAGCAGTTCAGCCCGGGGCTACACCTTC
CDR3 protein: CASSSARGYTF

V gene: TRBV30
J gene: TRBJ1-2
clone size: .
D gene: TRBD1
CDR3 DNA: TGTGCCTGGAGTGCGGGACAGGGGGACCAGTATGGCTACACCTTC
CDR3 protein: CAWSAGQGDQYGYTF

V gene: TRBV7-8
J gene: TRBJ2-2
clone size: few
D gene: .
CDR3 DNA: TGTGCCAGCAGCTCTACTAGAAACACCGGGGAGCTGTTTTTT
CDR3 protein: CASSSTRNTGELFF

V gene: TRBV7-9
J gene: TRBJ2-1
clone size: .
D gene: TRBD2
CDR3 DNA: TGTGCCAGCAGCTTAGTCGGACCGGGACTAGCGGGTCTCAATGAGCAGTTCTTC
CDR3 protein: CASSLVGPGLAGLNEQFF

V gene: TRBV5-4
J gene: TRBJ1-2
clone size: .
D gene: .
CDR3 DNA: TGCGCCAGCAGCCAAGGTCCTGGGTCAGGCGTTAACTATGGCTACACCTTC
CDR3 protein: CASSQGPGSGVNYGYTF

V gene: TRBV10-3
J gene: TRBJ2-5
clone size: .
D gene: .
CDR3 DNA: TGTGCCATCGGTCGACAGGAGGATCGAGAGACCCAGTACTTC
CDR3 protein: CAIGRQEDRETQYF

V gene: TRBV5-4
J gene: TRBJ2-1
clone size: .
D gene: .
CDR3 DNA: TGTGCCAGCAGCTTTGGTGGCGGAACCACCTACAATGAGCAGTTCTTC
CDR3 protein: CASSFGGGTTYNEQFF

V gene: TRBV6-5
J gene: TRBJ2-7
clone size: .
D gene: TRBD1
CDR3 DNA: TGTGCCAGCAGTTACTCGAAGGGGGCTAGCTACGAGCAGTACTTC
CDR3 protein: CASSYSKGASYEQYF

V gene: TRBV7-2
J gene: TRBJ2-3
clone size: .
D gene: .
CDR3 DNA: TGTGCCAGCAGCTTTCGGGATACGCAGTATTTT
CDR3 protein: CASSFRDTQYF

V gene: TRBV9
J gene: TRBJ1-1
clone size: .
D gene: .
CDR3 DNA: TGTGCCAGCGCTCGCGGGGGGCGCGGGAACACTGAAGCTTTCTTT
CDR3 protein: CASARGGRGNTEAFF

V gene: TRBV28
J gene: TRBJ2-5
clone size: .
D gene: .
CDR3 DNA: TGTGCCAGCAGCACCCCCGGGGGGCTCTGGGAGACCCAGTACTTC
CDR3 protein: CASSTPGGLWETQYF

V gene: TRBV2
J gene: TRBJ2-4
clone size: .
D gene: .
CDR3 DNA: TGTGCCAGCAGTGTAGGGGCGTCCAAAAACATTCAGTACTTC
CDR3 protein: CASSVGASKNIQYF